This TCR beta chain was identified in a study of prognosis after radiotherapy for stage I lung cancer. Study as a whole: Subsequent to radiotherapy, distant metastatic disease emerged in several patients (median roughly seven months), whereas around 16 exhibited no significant progression. Notes on the study in general: Where distant metastases developed, patients had lower Shannon entropy after stereotactic body radiation therapy. Reduced unique TCR clone counts were recorded after stereotactic body radiation therapy, with a median of about 9,700 versus 6,500.

Researchers used two-round multiplex PCR to amplify TCR beta CDR3 starting from genomic DNA. TRBV and TRBJ genes each had their own specific primers in first-round PCR. MiXCR, run by TCRdb on the multiplex PCR reads, gives a single entry per CDR3 protein. Of 15,000 to 25,000 distinct CDR3 sequences detected, about a quarter appear once; the ten largest clones hold around a fifth. The authors drew around 6 milliliters of peripheral blood at each of two time points. This CDR3 contains 14 residues. The V end lost 2 bases, the J end lost 9 bases, and 14 bases lay between the germline ends. Germline CDR1 and CDR2: SGHTA and FQGNSA. The table lists this clonotype with many counts. The antigen is unknown.

This chain uses TRBV7-2 with TRBJ2-1, with D perhaps TRBD2 (6 bases). The sequence came from a donor over 45 with non-small cell lung cancer. Sequenced material: PBMCs, taken before or after stereotactic body radiation therapy (not recorded which). CDR3 DNA sequence: TGTGCCAGCAGCTTAAGGAGGGCCGGAGGTGAGCAGTTCTTC. Translated, it gives CASSLRRAGGEQFF.